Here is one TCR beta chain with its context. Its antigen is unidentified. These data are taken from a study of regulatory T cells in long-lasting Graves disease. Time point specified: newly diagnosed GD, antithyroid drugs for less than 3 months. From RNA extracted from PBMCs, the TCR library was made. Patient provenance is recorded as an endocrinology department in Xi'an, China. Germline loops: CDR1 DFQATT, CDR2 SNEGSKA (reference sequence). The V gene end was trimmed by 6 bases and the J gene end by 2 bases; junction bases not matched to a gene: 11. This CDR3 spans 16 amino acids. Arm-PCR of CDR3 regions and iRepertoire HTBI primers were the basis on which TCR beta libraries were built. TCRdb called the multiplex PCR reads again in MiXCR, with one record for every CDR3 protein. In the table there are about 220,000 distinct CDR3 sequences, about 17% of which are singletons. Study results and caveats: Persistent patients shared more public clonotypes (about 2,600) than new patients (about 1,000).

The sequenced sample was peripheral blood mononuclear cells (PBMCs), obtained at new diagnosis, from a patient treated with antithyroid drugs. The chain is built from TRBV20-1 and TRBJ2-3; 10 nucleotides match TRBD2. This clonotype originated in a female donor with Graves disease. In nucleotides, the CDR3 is TGCAGTGCCCGACCGGGACTAGCGACCGACACAGATACGCAGTATTTT. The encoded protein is CSARPGLATDTDTQYF.